The 19 T cell receptor beta chains in this list originate from one sample, sequenced in a study of OX40 agonist ivuxolimab in advanced cancers. Using immunoSEQ multiplex PCR, the repertoire was profiled, and TCRdb retains in-frame clones only, with some absent. The data show approximately 100,000 clones, with roughly nine tenths seen just once and 0.31% held by the top ten. The sample was CD4+ or CD8+ T cells sorted from blood, taken in a trial of the OX40 agonist ivuxolimab. The receptors stem from an adult with an advanced solid tumor such as melanoma, head and neck, liver or kidney cancer.

This chain connects TRBV10-3 to TRBJ2-1; a weak D match, TRBD1 (7 bases). Trimming cost V 6 bases and J 9 bases, with 15 bases left between them. Germline V gene data show CDR1 as ENHRY and CDR2 as SYGVKD. CDR3 length: 13 amino acids. The CDR3 DNA reads TGTGCCATCAGCCCGGGACAGACTAGTGAGCAGTTCTTC. Protein: CAISPGQTSEQFF.

The chain carries TRBV7-2 and TRBJ2-7; 9 bases align to TRBD1. Germline CDR1 reads SGHTA; CDR2 reads FQGNSA. The CDR3 totals 14 residues. V lost 8 bases to trimming and J lost 2 bases; unmatched junction nucleotides: 7. The CDR3 bases are TGTGCCAGCGGAAAGGGACAGGGTCCCTACGAGCAGTACTTC. Translated, it gives CASGKGQGPYEQYF. Full variable domain (remainder filled in from reference TRBV7-2 and TRBJ2-7): GAGVSQSPSNKVTEKGKDVELRCDPISGHTALYWYRQSLGQGLEFLIYFQGNSAPDKSGLPSDRFSAERTGGSVSTLTIQRTQQEDSAVYLCASGKGQGPYEQYFGPGTRLTVT.

The chain couples TRBV7-8 to TRBJ2-3; 10 positions match TRBD2. The V gene's germline CDR1 is SGHVS and CDR2 FQNEAQ. With 5 bases clipped from V and 11 bases from J, the junction kept 10 bases outside the gene matches. There are 14 residues in the CDR3. The CDR3 region has the DNA TGTGCCAGCAGCCGGACTAGCGGTCCGGCTGAGCAGTATTTT. It yields the protein CASSRTSGPAEQYF.

The V gene is TRBV28, the J gene TRBJ2-5; possibly TRBD2 for D (6 bases). Germline loops: CDR1 MDHEN, CDR2 SYDVKM. V lost 5 bases to trimming and J lost 11 bases, with 21 bases between them. This CDR3 is built from 14 residues. CDR3 nucleotides: TGTGCCAGCAGTCAGACTCTGGGCCTCCGGGAGCAGTACTTC. This gives the protein CASSQTLGLREQYF.

The chain has TRBV29-1 and TRBJ1-4, with D unresolved. The germline gives CDR1 SQVTM, CDR2 ANQGSEA. V was shortened by 4 bases and J by 2 bases, with 5 bases between the two germline ends. The CDR3 sequence is 12 residues long. CDR3 protein: CSVARTNEKLFF. Written as DNA, the CDR3 is TGCAGCGTTGCACGGACTAATGAAAAACTGTTTTTT.

J is TRBJ2-1 and V is TRBV28; D is uncertain. Germline CDR1 reads MDHEN; CDR2 reads SYDVKM. The V end lost 6 bases, the J end lost 10 bases, and 10 bases lay between the germline ends. This CDR3 contains 11 residues. The CDR3 here is CASSKGGEQFF. CDR3 bases: TGTGCCAGCAGCAAAGGTGGGGAGCAGTTCTTC.

This clone turned up a few times. V usage is TRBV5-4 and J usage is TRBJ2-1; 9 positions match TRBD1. The CDR3 is made up of 15 amino acids. Germline CDR1 is SGHNT and CDR2 is YYREEE (reference sequence). V lost 0 bases to trimming and J lost 9 bases; unmatched junction nucleotides: 7. The CDR3 region has the DNA TGTGCCAGCAGCTTGGGGGACAGGGAGAGGGGTGAGCAGTTCTTC. Encoded protein: CASSLGDRERGEQFF.

The chain joins TRBV19 to TRBJ2-2; 7 bases are shared with TRBD1. After removal of 0 bases from V and 4 bases from J, the junction contained 2 bases not matched to a gene. The CDR3 runs 15 residues. From germline, CDR1 is LNHDA and CDR2 SQIVND (reference sequence). CDR3 bases: TGTGCCAGTAGTATAGAAAGGGGGCGCACCGGGGAGCTGTTTTTT. Encoded protein: CASSIERGRTGELFF.

This chain connects TRBV7-3 to TRBJ2-3, with TRBD2 matching over 11 bases. Trimming at V came to 5 bases and at J to 7 bases, leaving 8 bases not matched to a gene. The V gene's germline CDR1 is SGHTA and CDR2 FQGTGA. This CDR3 region has 15 residues. CDR3 loop: CASSEAGTSGYTQYF. The CDR3, as DNA: TGTGCCAGCAGCGAAGCCGGGACTAGCGGTTATACGCAGTATTTT.

This clone was detected only once. J is TRBJ2-2 and V is TRBV18; 7 nucleotides line up with TRBD2. CDR3 size: 16 residues. Germline CDR1 is KGHSH and CDR2 is LQKENI. The V segment lost 2 bases and the J segment 0 bases; nucleotides outside the gene matches: 3. The CDR3 region is CASSPGTSANTGELFF. In nucleotides, the CDR3 is TGTGCCAGCTCACCAGGAACTAGCGCGAACACCGGGGAGCTGTTTTTT.

This clone was detected once. This chain connects TRBV11-2 to TRBJ2-7; D perhaps matches TRBD1 (5 bases). Germline CDR1 reads SGHAT; CDR2 reads FQNNGV. The CDR3 length is 15 residues. V lost 1 base and J 3 bases, leaving 13 bases between the germline ends. The CDR3 bases are TGTGCCAGCAGCTTAGGGTCCGTAGACAGCTACGAGCAGTACTTC. As protein: CASSLGSVDSYEQYF. Full variable domain (missing parts from reference TRBV11-2 and TRBJ2-7): EAGVAQSPRYKIIEKRQSVAFWCNPISGHATLYWYQQILGQGPKLLIQFQNNGVVDDSQLPKDRFSAERLKGVDSTLKIQPAKLEDSAVYLCASSLGSVDSYEQYFGPGTRLTVT.

The gene calls are TRBV15 and TRBJ2-3; D not certain. Germline V lookup: CDR1 LNHNV, CDR2 YYDKDF (reference sequence). V was cut by 3 bases and J by 1 base, with 20 bases left in between. The CDR3 covers 18 residues. The CDR3 DNA follows: TGTGCCACCAGCAGTCCAAGAGTAGCCGGAGCCGGCACAGATACGCAGTATTTT. Encoded protein: CATSSPRVAGAGTDTQYF.

V gene TRBV28 combines with J gene TRBJ1-5, with a weak D call TRBD1 (5 bases). This CDR3 is built from 15 residues. Trimming took off 5 bases at V and 3 bases at J, with 14 bases between the two ends. Germline lookup yields CDR1 MDHEN and CDR2 SYDVKM. In DNA form, the CDR3 reads TGTGCCAGCAGTAAACCAGGGTTTTTCAATCAGCCCCAGCATTTT. Residues: CASSKPGFFNQPQHF.

The chain recombines TRBV28 with TRBJ1-1; 8 bases are shared with TRBD1. Losses at the gene ends were 3 bases for V and 0 bases for J; bases not matched to a gene: 9. Germline CDR1 is MDHEN and CDR2 is SYDVKM. CDR3 length: 17 residues. For the CDR3, the DNA is TGTGCCAGCAGTTTTTATAGGACAGGGCTAGTGAACACTGAAGCTTTCTTT. Amino acids: CASSFYRTGLVNTEAFF.

To note about this clone: Relative to the germline gene, one junction end is altered; a read error may explain this. This chain links TRBV19 with TRBJ2-3; the D gene is possibly TRBD2 (6 bases). The CDR3 consists of 10 residues. Per the germline V gene, CDR1 is LNHDA and CDR2 is SQIVND (reference sequence). CDR3 DNA: TGTGCCAACAGTTTAACGGCGGGGCGTTTT. This encodes CANSLTAGRF.

The genes are TRBV6-5 and TRBJ2-5; TRBD2 matches 10 bases. From germline, CDR1 is MNHEY and CDR2 SVGAGI. The length of the CDR3 is 15 residues. The trim removed 2 bases at V and 4 bases at J, leaving 4 bases unmatched. The CDR3 loop is CASSYPASGRETQYF. CDR3 nucleotides: TGTGCCAGCAGTTACCCTGCTAGCGGGAGAGAGACCCAGTACTTC.

There are many counts of this clone. The chain recombines TRBV27 with TRBJ2-7; D is possibly TRBD2 (5 bases). The V end lost 3 bases, the J end lost 0 bases, and 9 bases lay between the germline ends. CDR1 is MNHEY, CDR2 SMNVEV, per germline (reference sequence). The CDR3 is 14 residues long. This chain's CDR3 is CASSFIGSSYEQYF. The CDR3 DNA reads as TGTGCCAGCAGTTTCATAGGGAGCTCCTACGAGCAGTACTTC.

The V call is TRBV4-3, the J call TRBJ2-7; TRBD2 matches 10 bases. Germline V gene data show CDR1 as LGHNA and CDR2 as YSLEER. The CDR3 runs 15 residues. V shed 4 bases and J 6 bases; nucleotides not matched to a gene: 9. The CDR3 DNA reads as TGCGCCAGCAGCCGCGTTCTAGCGGGAGTAGGCGAGCAGTACTTC. This codes for CASSRVLAGVGEQYF.

The chain recombines TRBV19 with TRBJ1-5; no clear D. The CDR3 length is 15 residues. The V end was cut by 6 bases, the J end by 3 bases, with 15 bases between. CDR1 LNHDA and CDR2 SQIVND come from the germline V gene (reference sequence). CDR3 DNA sequence: TGTGCCAGTAGCCGCCAACAAGGCTTCAATCAGCCCCAGCATTTT. It yields the protein CASSRQQGFNQPQHF.